This T cell receptor beta chain was found in a study of blood T cells in healthy people across ages. V was clipped by 2 bases and J by 5 bases, with 7 bases between them. This CDR3 comprises 13 residues. Germline V lookup: CDR1 MNHEY, CDR2 SVGEGT. A J-beta primer mix and a sample-barcoded 5' primer were used in a second PCR of about 6 to 12 cycles. Via MiXCR, TCRdb re-called the 5' RACE reads, giving one row per CDR3 protein. The data show 550,000 to 700,000 distinct CDR3 sequences, with 25% to 30% seen just once and roughly 18% held by the top ten. The source material was blood. This clonotype was obtained from a woman in her seventies in good health. The V call is TRBV6-2 or TRBV6-3, the J call TRBJ2-1; D is ambiguous. CDR3 sequence reads: CASSYGVHNEQFF. As DNA, the CDR3 is TGTGCCAGCAGTTACGGGGTCCACAATGAGCAGTTCTTC.